A selection of T cell receptor beta chains follows, all from one sample in a study of blood T cell repertoires in COVID-19. Method: immunoSEQ multiplex PCR; TCRdb's copy keeps in-frame clones and lacks some. The repertoire holds 100,000 to 150,000 clones, with around 89% as singletons. Material for sequencing was peripheral blood. The receptors were gathered from a man in his fifties or sixties with COVID-19, enrolled during active disease. Both conserved end residues are part of each CDR3. Fields, in order: J gene, CDR3 length, clone size, D gene, V gene, CDR3 DNA, CDR3 protein. D genes are given only for firm matches. Some rows mark clone size as missing; the rest say once, few, many or name a class of expanded clone.

J: TRBJ2-7
length: 14
size: NA
D: TRBD1
V: TRBV9
DNA: TGTGCCAGCAGCGAAGCGCCTACAGGGGAGCGGCAGTACTTC
CDR3: CASSEAPTGERQYF

J: TRBJ2-3
length: 15
size: NA
D: NA
V: TRBV10-3
DNA: TGTGCCATCAGTACCAGGGGAGTAGGCACAGATACGCAGTATTTT
CDR3: CAISTRGVGTDTQYF

J: TRBJ1-4
length: 17
size: few
D: TRBD1
V: TRBV4-2
DNA: TGTGCCAGCAGCCAAGATAATCAGCGGACAGGGGTCGAAAAACTGTTTTTT
CDR3: CASSQDNQRTGVEKLFF

J: TRBJ2-7
length: 16
size: NA
D: TRBD1
V: TRBV4-3
DNA: TGCGCCAGCAGCCAAGATATGGCGGGACAGGGCTACGAGCAGTACTTC
CDR3: CASSQDMAGQGYEQYF

J: TRBJ1-6
length: 14
size: NA
D: NA
V: TRBV28
DNA: TGTGCCAGCAGTCCCCCTGACTGGAATTCACCCCTCCACTTT
CDR3: CASSPPDWNSPLHF

J: TRBJ1-1
length: 15
size: NA
D: NA
V: TRBV5-4
DNA: TGTGCCAGCAGCTTGGGGGCAGGGGTGGCCACTGAAGCTTTCTTT
CDR3: CASSLGAGVATEAFF

J: TRBJ1-1
length: 15
size: NA
D: NA
V: TRBV6-5
DNA: TGTGCCAGCATCCTGGTGGGGCAGGGGAGCACTGAAGCTTTCTTT
CDR3: CASILVGQGSTEAFF

J: TRBJ1-1
length: 12
size: NA
D: NA
V: TRBV30
DNA: TGTGCCTGGAGCTCCCCGGGGGGGGAAGCTTTCTTT
CDR3: CAWSSPGGEAFF

J: TRBJ2-5
length: 15
size: NA
D: TRBD1
V: TRBV30
DNA: TGTGCCTGGAGCGCCGGGACAGGGGGCCGGGGGACCCAGTACTTC
CDR3: CAWSAGTGGRGTQYF

J: TRBJ1-1
length: 17
size: NA
D: NA
V: TRBV28
DNA: TGTGCCAGCAGCCCCGGGGGGGCGGGAGGTCGGAACACTGAAGCTTTCTTT
CDR3: CASSPGGAGGRNTEAFF

J: TRBJ1-5
length: 14
size: NA
D: NA
V: TRBV7-8
DNA: TGTGCCAGCAGTTTGGCCCCCGGCAATCAGCCCCAGCATTTT
CDR3: CASSLAPGNQPQHF

J: TRBJ2-5
length: 16
size: NA
D: TRBD1
V: TRBV5-6
DNA: TGTGCCAGCAGCAAACCCGGACAGGGGGATTCGGAGACCCAGTACTTC
CDR3: CASSKPGQGDSETQYF

J: TRBJ1-5
length: 12
size: NA
D: NA
V: TRBV12-3/TRBV12-4
DNA: TGTGCCAGCAGTACACAGAATCAGCCCCAGCATTTT
CDR3: CASSTQNQPQHF

J: TRBJ2-7
length: 14
size: few
D: NA
V: TRBV19
DNA: TGTGCCAGTAGTATTAACGCCGGGGGCTACGAGCAGTACTTC
CDR3: CASSINAGGYEQYF

J: TRBJ1-1
length: 12
size: NA
D: NA
V: TRBV30
DNA: TGTGCCTGGGGGACGGGGTACACTGAAGCTTTCTTT
CDR3: CAWGTGYTEAFF

J: TRBJ2-7
length: 12
size: NA
D: NA
V: TRBV3-1/TRBV3-2
DNA: TGTGCCAGCAGCCGAGGTAGCTACGAGCAGTACTTC
CDR3: CASSRGSYEQYF

J: TRBJ2-7
length: 12
size: NA
D: NA
V: TRBV5-1
DNA: TGCGCCAGCAGCAAAGTGGAGGAAGAGCAGTACTTC
CDR3: CASSKVEEEQYF

J: TRBJ1-2
length: 14
size: NA
D: NA
V: TRBV4-2
DNA: TGTGCCAGCAGCCAAGATCCAGCTAACTATGGCTACACCTTC
CDR3: CASSQDPANYGYTF

J: TRBJ2-3
length: 14
size: NA
D: NA
V: TRBV5-1
DNA: TGCGCCAGCAGCTTGAAACTCCACGGAGATACGCAGTATTTT
CDR3: CASSLKLHGDTQYF

J: TRBJ1-4
length: 12
size: NA
D: NA
V: TRBV28
DNA: TGTGCCAGCACCGGACAGTATGAAAAACTGTTTTTT
CDR3: CASTGQYEKLFF

J: TRBJ2-1
length: 14
size: few
D: TRBD2
V: TRBV7-3
DNA: TGTGCCAGCAGCTTGGGACTAGCTGGGGATGAGCAGTTCTTC
CDR3: CASSLGLAGDEQFF

J: TRBJ1-2
length: 18
size: NA
D: NA
V: TRBV7-8
DNA: TGTGCCAGCAGCTCCCCGGGGGGGGGCCACGAAACTAACTATGGCTACACCTTC
CDR3: CASSSPGGGHETNYGYTF

J: TRBJ1-3
length: 13
size: NA
D: NA
V: TRBV6-5
DNA: TGTGCCAGCTTTACTACCTCTGGAAACACCATATATTTT
CDR3: CASFTTSGNTIYF

J: TRBJ2-5
length: 14
size: NA
D: TRBD2
V: TRBV6-5
DNA: TGTGCCAGCAAGCTAGCGGGGGACCAAGAGACCCAGTACTTC
CDR3: CASKLAGDQETQYF

J: TRBJ1-5
length: 14
size: NA
D: NA
V: TRBV5-5
DNA: TGTGCCAGCAGCGCAGCAGGGGGCAATCAGCCCCAGCATTTT
CDR3: CASSAAGGNQPQHF

J: TRBJ1-2
length: 13
size: NA
D: TRBD1
V: TRBV12-3/TRBV12-4
DNA: TGTGCCAGCAGTCTCGGGGACAGGGACGGCTACACCTTC
CDR3: CASSLGDRDGYTF

J: TRBJ2-3
length: 13
size: NA
D: NA
V: TRBV5-4
DNA: TGTGCCAGCAGCTTAGAGGGCACAGATACGCAGTATTTT
CDR3: CASSLEGTDTQYF

J: TRBJ2-5
length: 15
size: NA
D: NA
V: TRBV19
DNA: TGTGCCAGTAGTATAGATACGAGTCCACAAGAGACCCAGTACTTC
CDR3: CASSIDTSPQETQYF

J: TRBJ1-5
length: 14
size: NA
D: NA
V: TRBV10-3
DNA: TGTGCCACCCAACCCACGGGTACCAATCAGCCCCAGCATTTT
CDR3: CATQPTGTNQPQHF

J: TRBJ1-6
length: 17
size: NA
D: TRBD1
V: TRBV30
DNA: TGTGCCTGGGCGGGACAGGGGGCGAGCTCCTATAATTCACCCCTCCACTTT
CDR3: CAWAGQGASSYNSPLHF

J: TRBJ2-2
length: 15
size: NA
D: TRBD1
V: TRBV2
DNA: TGTGCCAGCGGGGGACAGCGAACGAACACCGGGGAGCTGTTTTTT
CDR3: CASGGQRTNTGELFF

J: TRBJ1-4
length: 14
size: NA
D: TRBD1
V: TRBV24-1
DNA: TGTGCCACCAGTGAGACAGGGCTTGGCGAAAAACTGTTTTTT
CDR3: CATSETGLGEKLFF

J: TRBJ1-4
length: 13
size: NA
D: NA
V: TRBV6-5
DNA: TGTGCCAGCATACGGGGAACTAATGAAAAACTGTTTTTT
CDR3: CASIRGTNEKLFF

J: TRBJ2-7
length: 14
size: once
D: TRBD1
V: TRBV20-1
DNA: TGCAGTGCTAGTTCAACAGGGGGTTTTTACGAGCAGTACTTC
CDR3: CSASSTGGFYEQYF

J: TRBJ1-1
length: 15
size: once
D: NA
V: TRBV6-1
DNA: TGTGCCAGCAGTGAACGGGTCAGTGGGAACACTGAAGCTTTCTTT
CDR3: CASSERVSGNTEAFF

J: TRBJ1-3
length: 13
size: NA
D: NA
V: TRBV20-1
DNA: TGCAGTGCTCGTGGTCTTCGGGGAAACACCATATATTTT
CDR3: CSARGLRGNTIYF

J: TRBJ1-1
length: 17
size: NA
D: NA
V: TRBV5-6
DNA: TGTGCCAGCAGCGCCCCGGTGGGGGGTCCTACGATGGGTGAAGCTTTCTTT
CDR3: CASSAPVGGPTMGEAFF